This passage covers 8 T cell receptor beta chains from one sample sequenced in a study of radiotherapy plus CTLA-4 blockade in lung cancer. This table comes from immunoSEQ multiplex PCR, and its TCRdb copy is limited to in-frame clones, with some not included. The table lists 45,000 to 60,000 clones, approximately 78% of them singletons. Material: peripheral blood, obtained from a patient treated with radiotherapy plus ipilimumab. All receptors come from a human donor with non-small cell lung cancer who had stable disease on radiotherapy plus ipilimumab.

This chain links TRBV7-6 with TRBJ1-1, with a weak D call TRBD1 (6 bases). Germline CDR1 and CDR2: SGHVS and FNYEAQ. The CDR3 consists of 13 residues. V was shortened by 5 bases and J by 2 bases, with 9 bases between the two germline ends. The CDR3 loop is CASSPQGNTEAFF. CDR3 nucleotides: TGTGCCAGCAGCCCACAGGGTAACACTGAAGCTTTCTTT.

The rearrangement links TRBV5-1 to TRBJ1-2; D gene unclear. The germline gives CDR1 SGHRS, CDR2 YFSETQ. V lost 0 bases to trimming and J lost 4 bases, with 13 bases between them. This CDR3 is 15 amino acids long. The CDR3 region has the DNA TGCGCCAGCAGCTTGGAGTCGAGACTACCCTATGGCTACACCTTC. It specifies CASSLESRLPYGYTF.

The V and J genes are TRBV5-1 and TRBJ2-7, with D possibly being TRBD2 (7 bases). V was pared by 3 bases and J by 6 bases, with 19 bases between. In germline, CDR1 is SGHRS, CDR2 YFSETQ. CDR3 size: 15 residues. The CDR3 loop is CASSSVRGGPGEQYF. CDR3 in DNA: TGCGCCAGCAGCTCCGTTAGGGGGGGCCCGGGCGAGCAGTACTTC.

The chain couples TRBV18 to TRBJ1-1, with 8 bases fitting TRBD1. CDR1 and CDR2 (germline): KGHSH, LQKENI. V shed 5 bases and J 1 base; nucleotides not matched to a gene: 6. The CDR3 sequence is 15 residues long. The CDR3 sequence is CASSSGQGGNTEAFF. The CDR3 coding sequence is TGTGCCAGCTCATCCGGACAGGGTGGGAACACTGAAGCTTTCTTT.

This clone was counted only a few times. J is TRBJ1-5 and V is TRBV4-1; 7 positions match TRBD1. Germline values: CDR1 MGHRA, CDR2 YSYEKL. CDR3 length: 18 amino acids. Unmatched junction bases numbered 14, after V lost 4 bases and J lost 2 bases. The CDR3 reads CASSPVTGRFRGNQPQHF. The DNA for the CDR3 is TGCGCCAGCAGCCCCGTGACAGGGCGGTTTAGAGGCAATCAGCCCCAGCATTTT.

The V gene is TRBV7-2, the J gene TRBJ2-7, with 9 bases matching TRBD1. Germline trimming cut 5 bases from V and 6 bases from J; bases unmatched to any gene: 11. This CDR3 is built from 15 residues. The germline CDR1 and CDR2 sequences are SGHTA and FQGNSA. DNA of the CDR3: TGTGCCAGCAGCAAGACTCCGGGACAGGGCGGCGAGCAGTACTTC. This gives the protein CASSKTPGQGGEQYF. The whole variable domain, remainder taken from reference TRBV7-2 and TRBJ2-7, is GAGVSQSPSNKVTEKGKDVELRCDPISGHTALYWYRQSLGQGLEFLIYFQGNSAPDKSGLPSDRFSAERTGGSVSTLTIQRTQQEDSAVYLCASSKTPGQGGEQYFGPGTRLTVT.

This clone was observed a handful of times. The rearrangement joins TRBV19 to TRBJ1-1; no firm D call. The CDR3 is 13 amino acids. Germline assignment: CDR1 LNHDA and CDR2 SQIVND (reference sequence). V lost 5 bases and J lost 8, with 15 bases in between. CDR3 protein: CASSLPSLAEAFF. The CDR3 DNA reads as TGTGCCAGTAGTCTCCCGTCCTTAGCCGAAGCTTTCTTT.

CDR3 bases: TGTGCCAGCAGTGATGTGTCTGGGGGCAGGGACGAGCAGTACTTC. Protein sequence: CASSDVSGGRDEQYF. The chain has TRBV6-1 and TRBJ2-7; possibly TRBD1 for D (6 bases). CDR1 MNHNS and CDR2 SASEGT come from the germline V gene. V dropped 3 bases and J dropped 5 bases, with 17 bases sitting between them. The CDR3 covers 15 residues.